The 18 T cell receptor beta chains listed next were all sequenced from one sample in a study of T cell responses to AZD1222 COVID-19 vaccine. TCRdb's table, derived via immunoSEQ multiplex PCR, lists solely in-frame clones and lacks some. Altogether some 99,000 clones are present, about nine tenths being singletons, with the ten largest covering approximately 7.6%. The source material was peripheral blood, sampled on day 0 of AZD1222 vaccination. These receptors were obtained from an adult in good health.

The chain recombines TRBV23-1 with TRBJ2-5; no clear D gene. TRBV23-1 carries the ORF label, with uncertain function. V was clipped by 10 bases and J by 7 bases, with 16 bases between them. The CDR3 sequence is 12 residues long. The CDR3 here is CAMGHSKATQYF. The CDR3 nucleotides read TGCGCCATGGGCCACAGCAAGGCGACCCAGTACTTC.

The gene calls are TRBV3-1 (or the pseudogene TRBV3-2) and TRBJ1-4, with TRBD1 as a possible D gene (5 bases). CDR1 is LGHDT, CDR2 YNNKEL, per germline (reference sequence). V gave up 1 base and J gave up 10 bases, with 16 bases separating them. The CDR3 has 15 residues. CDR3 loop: CASSQANPIRGKLFF. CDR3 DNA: TGTGCCAGCAGCCAAGCCAACCCCATAAGGGGAAAACTGTTTTTT.

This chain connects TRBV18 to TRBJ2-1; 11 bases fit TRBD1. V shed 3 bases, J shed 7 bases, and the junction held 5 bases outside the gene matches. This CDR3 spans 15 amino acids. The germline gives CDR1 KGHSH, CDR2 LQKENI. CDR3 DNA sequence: TGTGCCAGCTCACCTGGACAGGGGGCATGGAATGAGCAGTTCTTC. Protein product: CASSPGQGAWNEQFF. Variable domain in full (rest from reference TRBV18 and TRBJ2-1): NAGVMQNPRHLVRRRGQEARLRCSPMKGHSHVYWYRQLPEEGLKFMVYLQKENIIDESGMPKERFSAEFPKEGPSILRIQQVVRGDSAAYFCASSPGQGAWNEQFFGPGTRLTVL.

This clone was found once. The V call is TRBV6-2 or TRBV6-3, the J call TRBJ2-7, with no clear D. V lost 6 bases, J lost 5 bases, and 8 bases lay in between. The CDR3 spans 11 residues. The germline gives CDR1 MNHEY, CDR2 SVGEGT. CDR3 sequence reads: CASSQNDEQYF. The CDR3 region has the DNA TGTGCCAGCAGCCAAAATGACGAGCAGTACTTC.

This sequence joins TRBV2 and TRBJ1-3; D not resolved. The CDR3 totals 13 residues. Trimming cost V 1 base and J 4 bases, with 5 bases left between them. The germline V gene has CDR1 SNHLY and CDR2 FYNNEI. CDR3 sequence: CASSEESGNTIYF. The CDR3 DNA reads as TGTGCCAGCAGTGAAGAGTCAGGAAACACCATATATTTT.

CDR3 nucleotides: TGCGCCAGCAGCTCTCAGGGCAATCAGCCCCAGCATTTT. Translated: CASSSQGNQPQHF. V gene TRBV5-1 combines with J gene TRBJ1-5; D uncertain. The CDR3 has 13 residues. Per germline, CDR1 SGHRS and CDR2 YFSETQ. V was pared by 3 bases and J by 2 bases, with 6 bases between. Combining the CDR3 with reference TRBV5-1 and TRBJ1-5 gives the whole variable domain KAGVTQTPRYLIKTRGQQVTLSCSPISGHRSVSWYQQTPGQGLQFLFEYFSETQRNKGNFPGRFSGRQFSNSRSEMNVSTLELGDSALYLCASSSQGNQPQHFGDGTRLSIL.

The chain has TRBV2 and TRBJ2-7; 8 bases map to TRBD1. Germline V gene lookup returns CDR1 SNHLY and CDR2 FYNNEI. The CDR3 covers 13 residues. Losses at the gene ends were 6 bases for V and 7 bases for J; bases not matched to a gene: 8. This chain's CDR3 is CASRGQGAGEQYF. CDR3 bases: TGTGCCAGCAGAGGGCAGGGGGCGGGGGAGCAGTACTTC.

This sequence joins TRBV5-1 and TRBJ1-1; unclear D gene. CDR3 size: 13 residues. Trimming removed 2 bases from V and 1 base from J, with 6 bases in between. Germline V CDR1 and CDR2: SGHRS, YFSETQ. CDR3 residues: CASSFTGNTEAFF. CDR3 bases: TGCGCCAGCAGCTTCACGGGGAACACTGAAGCTTTCTTT. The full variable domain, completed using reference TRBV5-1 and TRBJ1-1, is KAGVTQTPRYLIKTRGQQVTLSCSPISGHRSVSWYQQTPGQGLQFLFEYFSETQRNKGNFPGRFSGRQFSNSRSEMNVSTLELGDSALYLCASSFTGNTEAFFGQGTRLTVV.

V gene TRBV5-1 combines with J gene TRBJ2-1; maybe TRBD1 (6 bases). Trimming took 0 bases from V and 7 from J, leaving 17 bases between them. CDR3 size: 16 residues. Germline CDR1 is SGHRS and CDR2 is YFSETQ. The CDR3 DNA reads TGCGCCAGCAGCTTGGCAGGGGCCAGGGTCCCGAATGAGCAGTTCTTC. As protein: CASSLAGARVPNEQFF.

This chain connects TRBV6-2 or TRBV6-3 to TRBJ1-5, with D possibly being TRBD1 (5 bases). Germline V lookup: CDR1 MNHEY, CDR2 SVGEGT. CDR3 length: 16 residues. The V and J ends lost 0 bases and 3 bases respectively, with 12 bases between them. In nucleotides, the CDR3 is TGTGCCAGCAGTTACTCTTGGTGGGGACCCAATCAGCCCCAGCATTTT. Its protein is CASSYSWWGPNQPQHF.

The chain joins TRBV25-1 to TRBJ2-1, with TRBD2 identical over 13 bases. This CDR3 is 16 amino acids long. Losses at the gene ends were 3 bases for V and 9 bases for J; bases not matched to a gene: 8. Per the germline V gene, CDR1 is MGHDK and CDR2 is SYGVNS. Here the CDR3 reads CASSELGTSGMSEQFF. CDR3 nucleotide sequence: TGTGCCAGCAGTGAGCTAGGGACTAGCGGGATGAGTGAGCAGTTCTTC. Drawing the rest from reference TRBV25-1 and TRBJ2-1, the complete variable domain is EADIYQTPRYLVIGTGKKITLECSQTMGHDKMYWYQQDPGMELHLIHYSYGVNSTEKGDLSSESTVSRIRTEHFPLTLESARPSHTSQYLCASSELGTSGMSEQFFGPGTRLTVL.

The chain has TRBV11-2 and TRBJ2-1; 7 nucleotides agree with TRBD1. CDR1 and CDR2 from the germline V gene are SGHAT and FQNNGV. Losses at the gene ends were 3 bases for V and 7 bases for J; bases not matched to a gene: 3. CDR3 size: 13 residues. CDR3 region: CASSLRQGNEQFF. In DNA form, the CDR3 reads TGTGCCAGCAGCTTGAGACAGGGAAATGAGCAGTTCTTC.

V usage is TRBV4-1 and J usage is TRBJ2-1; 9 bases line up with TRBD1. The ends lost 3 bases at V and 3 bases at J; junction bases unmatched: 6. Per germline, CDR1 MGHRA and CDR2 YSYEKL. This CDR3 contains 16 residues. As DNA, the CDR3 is TGCGCCAGCAGCCAGCAATGGGGACAGGGCTACAATGAGCAGTTCTTC. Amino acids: CASSQQWGQGYNEQFF.

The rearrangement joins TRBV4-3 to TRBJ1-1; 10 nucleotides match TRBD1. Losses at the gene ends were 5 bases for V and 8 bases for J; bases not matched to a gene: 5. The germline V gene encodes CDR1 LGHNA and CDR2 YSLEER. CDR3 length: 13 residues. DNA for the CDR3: TGCGCCAGCAGCGTGGGACAGGGGAAGGAAGCTTTCTTT. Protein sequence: CASSVGQGKEAFF.

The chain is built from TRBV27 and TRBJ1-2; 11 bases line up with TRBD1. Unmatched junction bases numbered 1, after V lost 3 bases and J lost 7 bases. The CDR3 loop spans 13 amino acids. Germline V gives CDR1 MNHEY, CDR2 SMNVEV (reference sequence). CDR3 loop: CASSFGTGGGYTF. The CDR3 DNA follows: TGTGCCAGCAGTTTTGGGACAGGGGGTGGCTACACCTTC.

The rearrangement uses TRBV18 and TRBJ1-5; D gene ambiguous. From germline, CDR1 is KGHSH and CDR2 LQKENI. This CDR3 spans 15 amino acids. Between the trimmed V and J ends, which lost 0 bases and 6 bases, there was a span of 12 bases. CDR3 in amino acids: CASSPPSGLGQPQHF. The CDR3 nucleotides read TGTGCCAGCTCACCACCATCCGGGCTCGGTCAGCCCCAGCATTTT.

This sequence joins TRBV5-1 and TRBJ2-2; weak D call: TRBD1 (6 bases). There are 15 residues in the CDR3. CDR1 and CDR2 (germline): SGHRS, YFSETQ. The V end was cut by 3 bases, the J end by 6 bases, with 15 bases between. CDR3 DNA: TGCGCCAGCAGCTCGTCGCAGGGGTCATCCGGGGAGCTGTTTTTT. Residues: CASSSSQGSSGELFF. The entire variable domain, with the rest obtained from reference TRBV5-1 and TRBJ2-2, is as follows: KAGVTQTPRYLIKTRGQQVTLSCSPISGHRSVSWYQQTPGQGLQFLFEYFSETQRNKGNFPGRFSGRQFSNSRSEMNVSTLELGDSALYLCASSSSQGSSGELFFGEGSRLTVL.

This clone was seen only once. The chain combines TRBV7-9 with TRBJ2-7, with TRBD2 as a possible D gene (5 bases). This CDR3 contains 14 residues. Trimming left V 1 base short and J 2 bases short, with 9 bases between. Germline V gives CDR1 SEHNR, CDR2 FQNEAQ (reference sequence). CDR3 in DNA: TGTGCCAGCAGCTTAGGAGGAGGACCCTACGAGCAGTACTTC. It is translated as CASSLGGGPYEQYF. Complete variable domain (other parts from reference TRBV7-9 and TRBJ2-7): DTGVSQNPRHKITKRGQNVTFRCDPISEHNRLYWYRQTLGQGPEFLTYFQNEAQLEKSRLLSDRFSAERPKGSFSTLEIQRTEQGDSAMYLCASSLGGGPYEQYFGPGTRLTVT.